This T cell receptor beta chain was obtained from a study of T cells in Graves' hyperthyroidism and ophthalmopathy. Study-wide context: Pretreatment peripheral blood was obtained at initial diagnosis.

Regarding the study as a whole: Blood also carried most thyroid clonotypes expanded above 0.001.

The V end was cut by 2 bases, the J end by 0 bases, with 5 bases between. The CDR3 covers 14 residues. The germline gives CDR1 WSHSY, CDR2 SAAADI. It was considered stable Graves' hyperthyroidism when ophthalmopathy did not progress within 18 months. Researchers barred patients who had uncontrolled infection, other autoimmune disease, pregnancy or lactation. This clonotype appeared many times. The antigen is undetermined. From RNA transcripts, TCR beta CDR3 regions were amplified. A set of HTBI primers served as the primers for a first-round RT-PCR of the TCR CDR3. Each CDR3 protein gets one entry after TCRdb re-called the multiplex PCR reads with MiXCR. The sample records around 200,000 distinct CDR3 sequences, about 18% being singletons.

The sequence was collected from a man aged 35-49 years with Graves' hyperthyroidism. The V gene is TRBV10-2, the J gene TRBJ1-3; no reliable D call. The sample comprised blood. Here the CDR3 reads CASSETGSGNTIYF. In DNA, the CDR3 is TGCGCCAGCAGTGAGACCGGCTCTGGAAACACCATATATTTT.